One T cell receptor (beta chain) is described in this entry. The antigen it recognizes is unknown. Base-call qualities are not available, and no considerably larger clone is one nucleotide away. The sample originates from a study of cytomegalovirus exposure and HLA in healthy donors (dated by TCRdb to about 2017). Looking at the study overall: According to an earlier analysis of several hundred of the donors, about 179 million T cells yielded 90 million to 130 million unique TCR beta sequences and approximately 280 Gb of sequence data. The study combined high-throughput TCR immunosequencing, statistical association of individual TCRs with disease status, and machine learning to predict cytomegalovirus infection status. Rather than drawing on any new phenotypic data, the later analysis identified candidate immune exposures from TCR beta sequences and the way those sequences occurred across donors. Every repertoire in the discovery cohort had been generated on one and the same sequencing platform. In addition to the first cohort of roughly 670 subjects, a separate validation cohort of 120 different subjects was used. An earlier analysis of roughly 580 of the donors used high-throughput TCR beta sequencing to judge whether each TCR beta V gene segment behaved as functional or pseudogenic. The study profiled the T cell repertoires of around 700 subjects by immunosequencing and related them to cytomegalovirus serostatus. A later genetic analysis used genome-wide SNP genotypes for about 65% of the 666 donors, treating that subset as a discovery cohort. Both class I and class II loci were covered by HLA typing, at four-digit resolution. Alongside the repertoire data, information on donor age, sex, ethnicity and CMV serostatus was compiled. Across some 400 genotyped donors of the cohort, an average of approximately 220,000 unique TCR beta nucleotide sequences per donor were sequenced, and roughly 20% of those sequences were non-productive. The study was designed to test whether signatures of past pathogen exposure could be identified by cataloging public T cell receptors. Around 300 gigabases of sequencing data and 80 million or so unique TCR sequences were included in an early release covering about 600 HLA-typed donors. In a later analysis, previously published TCR beta repertoires from about 640 donors were re-analyzed and high-resolution HLA genotyping was added so that TCR occurrence patterns could be studied. Typing coverage differed by locus: A, B, C, DRB1 and DQB1 were typed in about 620-630 donors, DQA1 in about 500, DPA1 in some 570, and DPB1 in roughly 470. Because of strong linkage in the cohort, roughly five DR-DQ haplotypes were treated as single units for association and clustering. Of the roughly 420 genotyped donors, 65% to 90% were placed in the genetic ancestry cluster associated with self-reported Caucasian donors.

Study-level results and caveats: V-gene and J-gene trimming of TCR beta chains was associated with a missense DCLRE1C variant in a later genetic analysis, and the association was replicated in an independent cohort. Most CMV-associated TCR beta chains appeared to be HLA-restricted in a later analysis, and the HLA associations seemed to be driven largely by CMV exposure. Compared with equally common non-associated chains, HLA-associated TCR beta chains in a later analysis were more clonally expanded and had lower generation probabilities. Because HLA typing was unavailable for some donors at each locus, only the typed subset was used in association tests. The authors suggested that the approach could potentially be generalized to other disease states and immunological phenotypes. CMV serostatus was the only immune exposure information available for the cohort. The presence/absence analyses assumed that sequencing depth was roughly uniform across donors, and that assumption may not be true. In an earlier analysis of some 500 of the donors, most TCR beta V segments were observed in productive rearrangements about 90% or about 30% of the time, broadly matching IMGT annotations. A later analysis reported that several top co-occurrence clusters appeared linked to parvovirus B19, influenza, CMV and Epstein-Barr virus. The sequencing pipeline was judged likely to have produced a cluster of highly shared sequence variants as a technical artifact. The study gave a list of 150 to 200 TCR beta chains associated with cytomegalovirus. A further reported finding was that TCR beta sequences accurately predicted the HLA-A and HLA-B alleles for most subjects in the first cohort. A few of the identified cytomegalovirus-associated TCR beta chains were confirmed in vitro to be specific for cytomegalovirus antigens. Correlated functional status among segregating V segments might reflect linkage disequilibrium, but an unknown experimental factor could not be ruled out. At a false discovery rate of 0.05, a later analysis linked 16,951 TCR beta sequences to specific HLA alleles. Most TCR sequences were observed very rarely across donors, whereas some public TCRs were present in many individuals. A later genetic analysis reported fewer N-insertions in productive TCRs among donors in an Asian-associated ancestry cluster than the roughly 700-donor mean. Because counts were too low, around 17 rarely observed V segments, including chromosome 9 orphons, were left out of the earlier analysis of roughly 600 of the donors. The classifier was reported to diagnose cytomegalovirus status with high specificity and sensitivity in both the original cohort and the validation cohort. Some IMGT-functional V segments, including TRBV6-2 and TRBV6-3, could not be told apart with the 87-base-pair reads, so those segments were excluded. The cohort was sequenced for TCR beta chains only, and without alpha or paired-chain data the features that could be detected were limited. A later analysis found that TCR association rates varied across HLA loci, with DRB1 alleles showing the most associated TCRs and HLA-C alleles the fewest. Assigning TCR associations to individual alleles was difficult when HLA alleles, especially DR and DQ, strongly co-occurred.

The CDR3 starts with the cysteine, ends with the phenylalanine, and has 14 residues. The retained sequence is limited to the CDR3, 42 bases, with the frame set at the first base. Deletion took 6 bases off V and 1 base off J, with a span of 10 bases between the germline ends. From a lookup of the germline V gene (reference sequence), CDR1 and CDR2 are SEHNR and FQNEAQ. The library relied on the immunoSEQ multiplex PCR assay. For the multiplex PCR, a mixture combining 60 forward primers for TCR Vbeta segments and 13 reverse primers for TCR Jbeta segments was used. Amplification of the CDR3 region of rearranged TCR beta genes was performed with a multiplex PCR assay on genomic DNA. The amplified TCR beta libraries were sequenced on the Illumina HiSeq System as 87-base-pair reads. As for the original processing: In a later analysis, about 80 million unique TCR beta chains were counted across the 500 to 700 repertoires, and roughly 11 million of these chains were shared by at least two donors. To remove PCR and sequencing errors, raw reads were error-corrected and collapsed into unique sequences using a nearest-neighbor algorithm that merged closely related sequences. To assign V, D and J gene segments, CDR3 sequences were aligned to IMGT reference sequences. For a sequence to be retained, a match of at least six nucleotides to both a V gene segment and a J gene segment was required. Rearrangements were classified as productive when the CDR3 lacked stop codons and remained in frame with V and J, and all other rearrangements were classified as non-productive. Following IMGT convention, CDR3 was defined as the stretch from the second conserved V-encoded cysteine to the conserved J-encoded phenylalanine. Sequences without an unambiguous match to a single V gene segment were excluded from the earlier analysis of about 600 of the donors. An earlier analysis of almost 600 of the donors classified V segments as functional when productive rearrangements were above 56.7% and as segregating when the standard deviation between donors was above 5%. To diagnose cytomegalovirus status from the catalog of TCR beta chain sequences, a statistical classification framework was built. V and J gene assignment, in a later analysis, came from comparing TCR nucleotide sequences with IMGT/GENE-DB human TR gene sequences. A later analysis assigned CDR3 sequences and most-parsimonious VDJ recombination scenarios with the TCRdist pipeline. In a later analysis, each TCR beta chain was defined by its CDR3 amino acid sequence together with its V-gene family, and reads lacking a unique V-gene family were excluded. In a later analysis, 550 to 650 highly shared, low-generation-probability nucleotide sequences were removed to address suspected cross-contamination and a sequencing artifact. For each public chain, a later analysis derived a clonal expansion index from normalized ranks of inferred template counts within each repertoire. A later analysis computed generation probabilities with a VDJ recombination model fitted to out-of-frame rearrangements, and checked the results against IGoR. Hypergeometric tests were used in a later analysis to score TCR-TCR, TCR-HLA and TCR-CMV co-occurrence, with a repertoire-size bias correction applied to the TCR pairs. To estimate false discovery rates, a later analysis permuted the HLA or CMV assignments 20 times. In a later analysis, co-occurring TCRs were grouped with DBSCAN, and TCRdist sequence similarity was added when clustering was performed within HLA-allele-positive subsets. Repertoires with fewer than 30,000 or more than 120,000 public chains, plus five repertoires with anomalous nucleotide sharing, were excluded from co-occurrence clustering. Sourced from immuneACCESS, this table was stored by TCRdb with only in-frame sequences that have V and J called. A share of the clones is absent; for the studies checked, an unresolved V gene accounts for under half, and the remainder has no known explanation. The V and J calls and clone size were taken over from that table, and D and trimming were inferred from the DNA. A total of more than 150,000 clones appear in this sample, over 70% of them only once. The ten largest clones capture roughly 3% of the sample.

In total, 630 or so healthy bone marrow donors made up the cohort. All cohort members were sampled while nominally healthy, although unrecorded immune exposures were likely present. The donor was CMV seropositive and belonged to the group of 250 to 300 seropositive cohort members. A peripheral blood sample was collected from each donor, and TCR beta sequencing was performed on peripheral blood mononuclear cells. The Qiagen DNeasy Blood Extraction Kit was used to extract genomic DNA from the blood cell samples. The sequencing input was PBMCs. This receptor was obtained from a woman aged 45 to 65 in good health and CMV-seropositive. In this chain, TRBV7-9 is recombined with TRBJ1-5, with a weak D call of TRBD1 (6 bases match). The CDR3 sequence is CASSIQGSNQPQHF. The nucleotide sequence reads TGTGCCAGCAGTATTCAGGGGAGCAATCAGCCCCAGCATTTT.